This T cell receptor (beta chain) was identified during a study of T-cell reconstitution after alpha-beta-depleted transplantation in children. Findings and limits, study-wide: Elevated TCRbeta diversity at day 60 was traced, in some patients, to surviving recipient T cells and thymic progenitors. Reports say that about two months after transplant, the alpha-beta T cells came out of several hundred graft clones that had expanded. Newly produced T cells mostly provided counts and TCRbeta diversity after one year, as hyperexpanded clones declined.

This clonotype was recorded at least ten times. Antigen specificity is unknown. Preparation of the TCRbeta library involved a method that used unique molecular identifiers. TCRdb analysed the PCR reads with MiXCR anew, one entry per CDR3 protein. This table holds about 490,000 distinct CDR3 sequences, about 10% found once. The sample here was PBMCs, taken before TCRalphabeta/CD19-depleted stem cell transplant. This TCR came from a child aged 2 to 10 with inherited bone marrow failure, due to receive a stem cell transplant.

This CDR3 reads CASGRQAPYGYTF. The CDR3 region has the DNA TGTGCCAGCGGGCGGCAGGCCCCCTATGGCTACACCTTC. J is TRBJ1-2 and V is TRBV2; no reliable D call. The CDR3 spans 13 residues. Between the trimmed V and J ends, which lost 8 bases and 4 bases, there was a span of 14 bases. Germline V gene data show CDR1 as SNHLY and CDR2 as FYNNEI.